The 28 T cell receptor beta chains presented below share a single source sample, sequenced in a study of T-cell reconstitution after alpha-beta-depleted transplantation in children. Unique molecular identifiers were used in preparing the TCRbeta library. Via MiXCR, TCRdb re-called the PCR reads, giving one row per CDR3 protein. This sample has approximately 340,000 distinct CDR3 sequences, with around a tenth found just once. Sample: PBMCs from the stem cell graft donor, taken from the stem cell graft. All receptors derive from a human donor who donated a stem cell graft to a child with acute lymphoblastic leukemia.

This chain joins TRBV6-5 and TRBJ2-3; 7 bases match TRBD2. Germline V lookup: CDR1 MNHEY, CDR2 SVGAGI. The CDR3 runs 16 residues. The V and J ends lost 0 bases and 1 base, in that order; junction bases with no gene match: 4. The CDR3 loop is CASSYSGGSRTDTQYF. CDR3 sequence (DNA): TGTGCCAGCAGTTACTCAGGCGGGAGCCGCACAGATACGCAGTATTTT.

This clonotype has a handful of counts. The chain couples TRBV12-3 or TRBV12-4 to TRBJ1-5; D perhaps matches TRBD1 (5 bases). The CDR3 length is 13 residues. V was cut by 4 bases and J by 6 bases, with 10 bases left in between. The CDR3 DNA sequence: TGTGCCAGCAGTTCGGGGGGTATTCAGCCCCAGCATTTT. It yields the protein CASSSGGIQPQHF.

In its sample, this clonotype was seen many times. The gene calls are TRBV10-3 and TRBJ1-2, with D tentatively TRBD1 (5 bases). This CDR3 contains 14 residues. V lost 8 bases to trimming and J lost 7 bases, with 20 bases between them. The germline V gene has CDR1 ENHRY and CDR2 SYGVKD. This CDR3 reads CAILGRELDFGYTF. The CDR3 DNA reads TGTGCCATCTTGGGACGGGAGCTCGACTTTGGCTACACCTTC.

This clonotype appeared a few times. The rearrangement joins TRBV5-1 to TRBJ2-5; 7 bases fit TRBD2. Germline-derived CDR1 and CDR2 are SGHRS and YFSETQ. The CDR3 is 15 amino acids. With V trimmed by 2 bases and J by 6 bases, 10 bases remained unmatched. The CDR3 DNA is TGCGCCAGCAGCTTCAAAGGCGGGAGTAGTCAGACCCAGTACTTC. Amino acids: CASSFKGGSSQTQYF.

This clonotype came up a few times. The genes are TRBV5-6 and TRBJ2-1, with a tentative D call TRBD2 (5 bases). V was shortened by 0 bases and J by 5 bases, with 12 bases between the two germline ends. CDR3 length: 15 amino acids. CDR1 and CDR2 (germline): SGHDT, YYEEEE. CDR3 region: CASSLAALGNNEQFF. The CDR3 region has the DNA TGTGCCAGCAGCTTGGCCGCACTAGGGAACAATGAGCAGTTCTTC.

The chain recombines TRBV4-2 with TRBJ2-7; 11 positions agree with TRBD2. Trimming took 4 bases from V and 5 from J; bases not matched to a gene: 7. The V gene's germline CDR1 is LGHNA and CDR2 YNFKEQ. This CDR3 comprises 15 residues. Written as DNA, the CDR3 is TGTGCCAGCAGCCTCGGACTAGCGGGTTCCCACGAGCAGTACTTC. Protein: CASSLGLAGSHEQYF.

The chain's CDR3 is CSVGGYTEAFF. As DNA, the CDR3 is TGCAGCGTTGGGGGATACACTGAAGCTTTCTTT. The V call is TRBV29-1, the J call TRBJ1-1; unclear D gene. Looked up from germline, CDR1 is SQVTM and CDR2 is ANQGSEA. Trimming took 4 bases from V and 3 from J, leaving 6 bases between them. CDR3 length: 11 residues.

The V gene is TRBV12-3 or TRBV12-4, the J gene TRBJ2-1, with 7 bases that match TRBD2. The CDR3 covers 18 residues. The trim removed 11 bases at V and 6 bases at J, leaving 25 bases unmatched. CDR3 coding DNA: TGTGCCCTCAGCCGACCTGGGGTCGGGACTAATCGTGTCAATGAGCAGTTCTTC. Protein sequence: CALSRPGVGTNRVNEQFF.

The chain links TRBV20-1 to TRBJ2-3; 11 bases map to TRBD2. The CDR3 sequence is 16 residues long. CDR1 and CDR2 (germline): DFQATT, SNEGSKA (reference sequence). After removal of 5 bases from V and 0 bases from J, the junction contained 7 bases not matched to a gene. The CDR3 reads CSADDWTSGSTDTQYF. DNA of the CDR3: TGCAGTGCTGACGATTGGACTAGCGGGAGCACAGATACGCAGTATTTT.

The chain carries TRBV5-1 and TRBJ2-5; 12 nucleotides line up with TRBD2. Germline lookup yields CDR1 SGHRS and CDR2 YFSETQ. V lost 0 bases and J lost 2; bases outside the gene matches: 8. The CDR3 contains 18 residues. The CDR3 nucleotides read TGCGCCAGCAGCTTGGCCTTAGGACTAGCGGGGACACAAGAGACCCAGTACTTC. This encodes CASSLALGLAGTQETQYF. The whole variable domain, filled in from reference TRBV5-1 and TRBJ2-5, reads KAGVTQTPRYLIKTRGQQVTLSCSPISGHRSVSWYQQTPGQGLQFLFEYFSETQRNKGNFPGRFSGRQFSNSRSEMNVSTLELGDSALYLCASSLALGLAGTQETQYFGPGTRLLVL.

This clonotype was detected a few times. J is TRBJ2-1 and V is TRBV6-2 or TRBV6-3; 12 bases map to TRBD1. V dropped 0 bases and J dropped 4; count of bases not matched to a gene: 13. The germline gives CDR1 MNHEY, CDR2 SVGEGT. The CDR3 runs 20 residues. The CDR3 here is CASSYSPGQGASTGYNEQFF. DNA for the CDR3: TGTGCCAGCAGTTACTCACCGGGACAGGGGGCGAGTACAGGGTACAATGAGCAGTTCTTC.

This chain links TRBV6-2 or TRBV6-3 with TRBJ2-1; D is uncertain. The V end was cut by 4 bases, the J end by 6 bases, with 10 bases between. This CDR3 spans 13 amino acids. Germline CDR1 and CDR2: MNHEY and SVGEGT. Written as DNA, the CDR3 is TGTGCCAGCAGTTTCCGCCCGGGCAATGAGCAGTTCTTC. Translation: CASSFRPGNEQFF.

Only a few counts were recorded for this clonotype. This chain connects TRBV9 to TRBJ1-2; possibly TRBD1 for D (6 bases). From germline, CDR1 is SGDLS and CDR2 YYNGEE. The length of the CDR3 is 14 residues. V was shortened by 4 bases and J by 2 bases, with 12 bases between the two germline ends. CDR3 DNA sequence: TGTGCCAGCAGCTCCTCGGACAGAAACTATGGCTACACCTTC. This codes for CASSSSDRNYGYTF.

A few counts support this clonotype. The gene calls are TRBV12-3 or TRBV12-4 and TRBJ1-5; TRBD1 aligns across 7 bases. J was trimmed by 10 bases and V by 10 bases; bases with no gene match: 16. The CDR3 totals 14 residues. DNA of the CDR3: TGTGCCACCAGACAGGGTTCACGGGGTAATCCCCAGCATTTT. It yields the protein CATRQGSRGNPQHF.

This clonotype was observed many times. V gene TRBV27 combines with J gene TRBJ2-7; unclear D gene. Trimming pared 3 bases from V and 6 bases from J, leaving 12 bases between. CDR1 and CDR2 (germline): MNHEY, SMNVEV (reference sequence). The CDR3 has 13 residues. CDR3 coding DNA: TGTGCCAGCAGTTTTGGAAGCTCGGGCGAGCAGTACTTC. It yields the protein CASSFGSSGEQYF.

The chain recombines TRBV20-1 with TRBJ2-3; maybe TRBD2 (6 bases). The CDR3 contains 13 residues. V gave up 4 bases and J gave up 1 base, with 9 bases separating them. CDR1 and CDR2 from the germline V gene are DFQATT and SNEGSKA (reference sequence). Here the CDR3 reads CSATWGGTDTQYF. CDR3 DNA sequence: TGCAGTGCTACCTGGGGGGGCACAGATACGCAGTATTTT.

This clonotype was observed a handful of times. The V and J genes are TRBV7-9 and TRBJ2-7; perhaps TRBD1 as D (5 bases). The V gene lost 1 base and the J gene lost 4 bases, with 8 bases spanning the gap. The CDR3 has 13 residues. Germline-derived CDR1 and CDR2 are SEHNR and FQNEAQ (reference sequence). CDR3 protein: CASSLVSGYEQYF. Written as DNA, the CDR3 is TGTGCCAGCAGCTTAGTTTCAGGGTACGAGCAGTACTTC.

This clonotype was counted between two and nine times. CDR3 sequence reads: CASSYSDRYSNQPQHF. The CDR3 DNA reads as TGTGCCAGCAGTTACTCGGACAGGTATAGCAATCAGCCCCAGCATTTT. J is TRBJ1-5 and V is TRBV6-5; TRBD1 matches at 7 bases. The germline V gene encodes CDR1 MNHEY and CDR2 SVGAGI. CDR3 size: 16 residues. With 0 bases clipped from V and 0 bases from J, the junction kept 2 bases outside the gene matches.

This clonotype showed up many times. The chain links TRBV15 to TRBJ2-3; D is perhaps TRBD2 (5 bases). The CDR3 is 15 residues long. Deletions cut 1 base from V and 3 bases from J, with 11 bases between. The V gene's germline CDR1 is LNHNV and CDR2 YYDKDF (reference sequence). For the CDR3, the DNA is TGTGCCACCAGCAGAGGGACTGAAAGTACAGATACGCAGTATTTT. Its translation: CATSRGTESTDTQYF.

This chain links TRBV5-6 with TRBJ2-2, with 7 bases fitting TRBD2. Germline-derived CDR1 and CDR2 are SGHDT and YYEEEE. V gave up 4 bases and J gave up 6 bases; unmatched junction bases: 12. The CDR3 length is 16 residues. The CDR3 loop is CASSLRTLGGAGELFF. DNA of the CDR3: TGTGCCAGCAGCCTCCGGACCCTTGGGGGGGCCGGGGAGCTGTTTTTT.

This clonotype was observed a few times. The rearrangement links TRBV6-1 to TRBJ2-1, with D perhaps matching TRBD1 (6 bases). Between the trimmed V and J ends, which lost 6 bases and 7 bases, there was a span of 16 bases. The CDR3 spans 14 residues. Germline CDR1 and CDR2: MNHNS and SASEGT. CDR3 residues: CASSPNVGTNEQFF. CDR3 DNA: TGTGCCAGCAGCCCTAATGTAGGGACAAATGAGCAGTTCTTC.

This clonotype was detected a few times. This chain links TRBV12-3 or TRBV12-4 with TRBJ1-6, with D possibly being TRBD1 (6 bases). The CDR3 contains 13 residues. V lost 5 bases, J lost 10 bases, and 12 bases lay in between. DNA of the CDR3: TGTGCCAGCAGTCGACAGGTTGGCTCACCCCTCCACTTT. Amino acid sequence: CASSRQVGSPLHF.

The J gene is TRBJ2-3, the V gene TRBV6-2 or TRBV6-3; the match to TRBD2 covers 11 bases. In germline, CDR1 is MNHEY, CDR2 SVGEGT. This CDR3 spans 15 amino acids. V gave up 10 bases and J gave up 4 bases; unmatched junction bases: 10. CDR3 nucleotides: TGTGCCACTGGAACCTTAGCGGGAGGGCCAGATACGCAGTATTTT. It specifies CATGTLAGGPDTQYF.

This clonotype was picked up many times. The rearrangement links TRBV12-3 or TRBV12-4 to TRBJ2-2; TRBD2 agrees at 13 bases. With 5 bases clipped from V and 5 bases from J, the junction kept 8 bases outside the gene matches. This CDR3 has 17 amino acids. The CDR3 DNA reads TGTGCCAGCAGTCCGAAGGGACTAGCGGGAATAACCGGGGAGCTGTTTTTT. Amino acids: CASSPKGLAGITGELFF.

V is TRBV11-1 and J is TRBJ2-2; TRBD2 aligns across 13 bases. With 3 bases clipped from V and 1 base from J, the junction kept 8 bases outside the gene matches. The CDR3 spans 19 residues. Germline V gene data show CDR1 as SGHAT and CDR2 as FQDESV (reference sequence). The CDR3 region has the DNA TGTGCCAGCAGCTTCCCGCCCCGACTAGCGGGAGGGAACACCGGGGAGCTGTTTTTT. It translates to CASSFPPRLAGGNTGELFF.

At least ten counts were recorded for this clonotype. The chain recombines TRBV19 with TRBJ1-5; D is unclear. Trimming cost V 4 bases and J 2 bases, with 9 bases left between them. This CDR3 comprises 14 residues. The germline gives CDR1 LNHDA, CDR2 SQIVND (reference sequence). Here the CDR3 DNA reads TGTGCCAGTAGTACTTGGGGAGGCAATCAGCCCCAGCATTTT. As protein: CASSTWGGNQPQHF.

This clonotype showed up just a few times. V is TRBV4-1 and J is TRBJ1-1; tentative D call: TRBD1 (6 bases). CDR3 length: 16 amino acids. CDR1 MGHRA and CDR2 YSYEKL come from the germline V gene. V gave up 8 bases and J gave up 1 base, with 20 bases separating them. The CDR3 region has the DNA TGCGCCAGCCTCCGACAGCGGGGGGCGTCGAACACTGAAGCTTTCTTT. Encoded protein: CASLRQRGASNTEAFF.

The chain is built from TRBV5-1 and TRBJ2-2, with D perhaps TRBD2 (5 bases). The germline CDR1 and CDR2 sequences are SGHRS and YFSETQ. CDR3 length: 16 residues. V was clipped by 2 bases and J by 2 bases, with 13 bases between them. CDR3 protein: CASSLGGLINTGELFF. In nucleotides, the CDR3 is TGCGCCAGCAGCTTAGGAGGACTGATAAACACCGGGGAGCTGTTTTTT.